The 12 T cell receptor beta chains presented below share a single source sample, sequenced in a study of blood T cell repertoires in COVID-19. Using immunoSEQ multiplex PCR, the repertoire was profiled, and TCRdb retains in-frame clones only, with some absent. The repertoire consists of 250,000 to 300,000 clones, with approximately 91% occurring once and the leading ten covering around 11%. Sequenced material: peripheral blood. These receptors originate from a woman in her twenties or thirties with COVID-19, enrolled during active disease.

The chain carries TRBV27 and TRBJ1-5; the match to TRBD1 covers 7 bases. The V segment lost 6 bases and the J segment 6 bases; nucleotides outside the gene matches: 2. Germline CDR1 reads MNHEY; CDR2 reads SMNVEV (reference sequence). This CDR3 is 12 amino acids long. The CDR3 loop reads CASRTGRQPQHF. The DNA for the CDR3 is TGTGCCAGCAGGACAGGGCGTCAGCCCCAGCATTTT.

The gene calls are TRBV3-1 (or the pseudogene TRBV3-2) and TRBJ2-7, with a weak D call TRBD1 (6 bases). The CDR3 runs 16 residues. With 4 bases removed from V and 2 bases from J, the gap between germline ends came to 18 bases. From germline, CDR1 is LGHDT and CDR2 YNNKEL (reference sequence). For the CDR3, the DNA is TGTGCCAGCAGCCCCCATTTTATAGGACAGACCTACGAGCAGTACTTC. It yields the protein CASSPHFIGQTYEQYF.

The V gene is TRBV7-3, the J gene TRBJ2-2; the D is unclear. V was clipped by 1 base and J by 4 bases, with 4 bases between them. CDR3 length equals 13 residues. CDR1 is SGHTA and CDR2 is FQGTGA in the germline V gene. The CDR3 loop is CASSLISTGELFF. The CDR3 region has the DNA TGTGCCAGCAGCTTAATTAGCACCGGGGAGCTGTTTTTT.

In its sample, this clone was seen once. V is TRBV5-1 and J is TRBJ1-1; no firm D call. CDR3 size: 13 residues. Per germline, CDR1 SGHRS and CDR2 YFSETQ. V was pared by 0 bases and J by 5 bases, with 8 bases between. The CDR3 DNA reads TGCGCCAGCAGCTTGGACAGCGGTACTGAAGCTTTCTTT. Translation: CASSLDSGTEAFF.

The genes are TRBV5-1 and TRBJ1-1; 9 nucleotides line up with TRBD1. CDR1 and CDR2 from the germline V gene are SGHRS and YFSETQ. CDR3 length: 17 residues. J was trimmed by 3 bases and V by 0 bases; bases with no gene match: 9. CDR3 protein: CASSLAPQGARDTEAFF. The CDR3 DNA reads TGCGCCAGCAGCTTGGCACCACAGGGGGCGCGGGACACTGAAGCTTTCTTT.

The chain has TRBV28 and TRBJ2-1; TRBD1 matches 7 bases. Germline V gene lookup returns CDR1 MDHEN and CDR2 SYDVKM. The ends lost 5 bases at V and 6 bases at J; junction bases unmatched: 7. CDR3 length equals 14 residues. This CDR3 is CASSPGDSGNEQFF. The CDR3 region has the DNA TGTGCCAGCAGTCCAGGGGACAGTGGCAATGAGCAGTTCTTC.

The J gene is TRBJ1-4, the V gene TRBV2, with a possible D match to TRBD1 (5 bases). The CDR3 spans 15 residues. The V gene lost 4 bases and the J gene lost 4 bases, with 13 bases spanning the gap. Looked up from germline, CDR1 is SNHLY and CDR2 is FYNNEI. As DNA, the CDR3 is TGTGCCAGCAGTGCGGGGACTACGTTTAATGAAAAACTGTTTTTT. It codes for CASSAGTTFNEKLFF.

The rearrangement uses TRBV2 and TRBJ1-5, with 7 bases matching TRBD1. This CDR3 has 15 residues. Germline values: CDR1 SNHLY, CDR2 FYNNEI. Trimming cost V 5 bases and J 3 bases; bases outside gene matches: 7. CDR3 region: CASSSAGGVNQPQHF. The CDR3 DNA sequence: TGTGCCAGCAGTTCGGCAGGGGGTGTCAATCAGCCCCAGCATTTT. The full variable domain, in which reference TRBV2 and TRBJ1-5 provide the parts outside the CDR3, is EPEVTQTPSHQVTQMGQEVILRCVPISNHLYFYWYRQILGQKVEFLVSFYNNEISEKSEIFDDQFSVERPDGSNFTLKIRSTKLEDSAMYFCASSSAGGVNQPQHFGDGTRLSIL.

This clone was recorded once. The chain joins TRBV12-5 to TRBJ2-5, with 7 bases identical to TRBD2. The V gene's germline CDR1 is LGHNT and CDR2 FRNRAP. Trimming at V came to 5 bases and at J to 3 bases, leaving 3 bases not matched to a gene. The CDR3 is 13 amino acids. CDR3 sequence (DNA): TGTGCTAGTGGTGCTAGCGGAGAAGAGACCCAGTACTTC. This encodes CASGASGEETQYF.

V is TRBV9 and J is TRBJ2-7; TRBD1 aligns across 10 bases. The CDR3 spans 15 residues. Germline trimming cut 2 bases from V and 2 bases from J; bases unmatched to any gene: 4. CDR1 SGDLS and CDR2 YYNGEE come from the germline V gene. The CDR3 DNA is TGTGCCAGCAGCGTGTCCGGACAGGGGGCCTACGAGCAGTACTTC. This gives the protein CASSVSGQGAYEQYF.

Here the CDR3 DNA reads TGTGCCAGCACAAAAGGACAGGCGAACTATGGCTACACCTTC. Its translation is CASTKGQANYGYTF. V is TRBV2 and J is TRBJ1-2, with TRBD1 matching over 7 bases. V shed 7 bases and J 2 bases; nucleotides not matched to a gene: 7. The germline V gene has CDR1 SNHLY and CDR2 FYNNEI. This CDR3 has 14 amino acids.

This chain uses TRBV7-9 with TRBJ2-3, with D maybe TRBD2 (5 bases). Germline V lookup: CDR1 SEHNR, CDR2 FQNEAQ (reference sequence). Trimming removed 5 bases at V and 1 base at J, with 10 bases between. CDR3 length: 14 residues. CDR3 nucleotides: TGTGCCAGCAGCGAGAGGGCAGGCACAGATACGCAGTATTTT. Its translation is CASSERAGTDTQYF.